A selection of T cell receptor beta chains follows, all from one sample in a study of blood T cell repertoires in COVID-19. TCRdb keeps only in-frame clones here, not all; method: immunoSEQ multiplex PCR. This table has some 250,000 clones, around 85% appearing once. Material: PBMCs or T cells enriched from blood (not recorded which). These receptors were taken from a woman in her 50s who had recovered from COVID-19. Each CDR3 is given with its conserved first and last residue. A D gene is named only where the DNA matches it firmly. Rows give clone size only sometimes, using once, few, many, or a class for an expanded clone.

NA	TRBJ2-1	TRBV15	TRBD1	TGTGCCACCAGCAGTGACAGGGGGGGCAATGAGCAGTTCTTC	CATSSDRGGNEQFF
NA	TRBJ2-1	TRBV11-2	TRBD2	TGTGCCAGCAGCTGGGGACTAGCGGGAGATAATGAGCAGTTCTTC	CASSWGLAGDNEQFF
NA	TRBJ2-7	TRBV5-4	NA	TGTGCCAGCAGCTCCGGACAAGACTACGAGCAGTACTTC	CASSSGQDYEQYF
NA	TRBJ1-1	TRBV5-5	NA	TGTGCCAGCAGGTGGTCTACCCACACTGAAGCTTTCTTT	CASRWSTHTEAFF
NA	TRBJ2-2	TRBV7-8	NA	TGTGCCAGCAGCGCGCACTCCGGAGCCGGGGAGCTGTTTTTT	CASSAHSGAGELFF
NA	TRBJ1-6	TRBV11-2	TRBD1	TGTGCCAGCAGTATTTCCGGGACAGGGAATAATTCACCCCTCCACTTT	CASSISGTGNNSPLHF
NA	TRBJ1-1	TRBV5-6	NA	TGTGCCAGCAGTTTTACGGCAGGGCAATGGAACACTGAAGCTTTCTTT	CASSFTAGQWNTEAFF
NA	TRBJ1-3	TRBV27	NA	TGTGCCAGCCCCCGGCGGGGGCAATCTGGAAACACCATATATTTT	CASPRRGQSGNTIYF
NA	TRBJ2-7	TRBV9	TRBD2	TGTGCCAGCAACCTAGCGGGAGACTACGAGCAGTACTTC	CASNLAGDYEQYF
NA	TRBJ2-2	TRBV4-1	TRBD2	TGCGCCAGCAGCCCTCCTAGCGGGAGGGCCCAGAACACCGGGGAGCTGTTTTTT	CASSPPSGRAQNTGELFF
NA	TRBJ2-6	TRBV4-1	NA	TGCGCCAGCAGCCAAGGTGGGTCATCAGGCGGGATAAGCTCCTCTGGGGCCAACGTCCTGACTTTC	CASSQGGSSGGISSSGANVLTF
NA	TRBJ1-1	TRBV5-1	TRBD1	TGCGCCAGCAGCCCAGGACAGGGGGCGGACACTGAAGCTTTCTTT	CASSPGQGADTEAFF
NA	TRBJ2-7	TRBV6-4	TRBD2	TGCGATAATAGCGGGAGGAACCCCTCCTACGAGCAGTACTTC	CDNSGRNPSYEQYF
NA	TRBJ2-3	TRBV2	TRBD2	TGTGCCAGCCGCAGGACTAGCGGGACCCCCGATACGCAGTATTTT	CASRRTSGTPDTQYF
NA	TRBJ2-1	TRBV7-9	TRBD1	TGTGCCAGCAGCTTAGATACAGGGGCCTCGGACAATGAGCAGTTCTTC	CASSLDTGASDNEQFF
NA	TRBJ2-7	TRBV5-1	TRBD2	TGCGCCAGCAGCGCCCCAGGGCGGGAGGACCACGAGCAGTACTTC	CASSAPGREDHEQYF
NA	TRBJ1-2	TRBV28	NA	TGTGCCAGCAGTCGTCCTCAGGGGCTCCCCTATGGCTACACCTTC	CASSRPQGLPYGYTF
NA	TRBJ1-1	TRBV19	NA	TGTGCCAGTACCTTTATTAACAGGGACCCCGCTGAAGCTTTCTTT	CASTFINRDPAEAFF
once	TRBJ1-2	TRBV27	NA	TGTGCCAGCAGTCTTGCTTCTTTAATGGGAAGGGAGGGGGGCTACACCTTC	CASSLASLMGREGGYTF
NA	TRBJ2-1	TRBV4-2	TRBD2	TGTGCCAGCAGCCCCCCAGCGGGAGGCCCCAATGAGCAGTTCTTC	CASSPPAGGPNEQFF